This section outlines one TCR beta chain sequence together with its context. Its antigen remains undetermined. The input lacks base qualities; no much larger clone sits a single base away. The record originates from a study of cytomegalovirus exposure and HLA in healthy donors (TCRdb year 2017). Looking at the study overall: According to an earlier analysis of 587 of the donors, some 180 million T cells yielded some 110 million unique TCR beta sequences and 276 Gb of sequence data. An early release covering roughly 600 HLA-typed donors comprised approximately 300 gigabases of sequencing data and tens of millions of unique TCR sequences. Among the roughly 380 genotyped donors, about 83% belonged to the genetic ancestry cluster associated with self-reported Caucasian donors. The study was designed to test whether signatures of past pathogen exposure could be identified by cataloging public T cell receptors. Using immunosequencing, the study profiled T cell repertoires from about 650 subjects and related those repertoires to cytomegalovirus serostatus. Besides the first cohort of 666 subjects, a separate validation cohort made up of some 110 different subjects was used. The study combined high-throughput TCR immunosequencing, statistical association of individual TCRs with disease status, and machine learning to predict cytomegalovirus infection status. A later analysis re-analyzed previously published TCR beta repertoires from roughly 600 donors and added high-resolution HLA genotyping to study TCR occurrence patterns. Rather than using new phenotypic data, the later analysis identified candidate immune exposures from TCR beta sequences and from how often those sequences occurred across donors. An earlier analysis of 500 to 750 of the donors applied high-throughput TCR beta sequencing to assess whether each TCR beta V gene segment acted as functional or pseudogenic. Donor age, sex, ethnicity and CMV serostatus were collected together with the repertoire data. A later genetic analysis took genome-wide SNP genotypes for about 55% of the 666 donors and used that subset as a discovery cohort. All discovery cohort repertoires had been generated using a single sequencing platform. Class I and class II HLA loci were covered by the typing at four-digit resolution. Typing coverage differed by locus: A, B, C, DRB1 and DQB1 were typed in roughly 620-630 donors, DQA1 in about 510, DPA1 in roughly 590, and DPB1 in just under 490. Roughly five DR-DQ haplotypes were handled as single units for association and clustering because linkage in the cohort was strong. On average, roughly 200,000 unique TCR beta nucleotide sequences were sequenced per donor among about 400 genotyped donors of the cohort, with roughly a sixth of those sequences being non-productive.

Points the paper makes about the study in general: A later genetic analysis associated a missense DCLRE1C variant with V-gene and J-gene trimming of TCR beta chains, and an independent cohort replicated the association. The sequencing pipeline was judged likely to have produced a cluster of highly shared sequence variants as a technical artifact. A later analysis found that HLA-associated TCR beta chains were more clonally expanded and had lower generation probabilities than equally common non-associated chains. In a later analysis, most CMV-associated TCR beta chains were found to appear HLA-restricted, with HLA associations seemingly driven largely by CMV exposure. A further reported finding was that TCR beta sequences accurately predicted the HLA-A and HLA-B alleles for most subjects in the first cohort. A few of the identified cytomegalovirus-associated TCR beta chains were confirmed in vitro to be specific for cytomegalovirus antigens. A later analysis reported that several top co-occurrence clusters appeared linked to parvovirus B19, influenza, CMV and Epstein-Barr virus. A total of around 150 TCR beta chains were listed by the study as associated with cytomegalovirus. Specific HLA alleles were associated with 15,000 to 20,000 TCR beta sequences at a false discovery rate of 0.05 in a later analysis. Because some donors lacked HLA typing at each locus, the association tests relied only on the typed subset. Strong co-occurrence of HLA alleles, especially DR and DQ, made assigning TCR associations to individual alleles difficult. Linkage disequilibrium might explain the correlated functional status among segregating V segments, but an unknown experimental factor could not be excluded. The earlier analysis of 587 of the donors excluded over 15 rarely observed V segments, including chromosome 9 orphons, because counts were too low. Cytomegalovirus status was reported to be diagnosed by the classifier with high specificity and sensitivity in both the original and validation cohorts. Roughly uniform sequencing depth across donors was assumed in presence/absence analyses, although this assumption may not hold. An earlier analysis of approximately 540 of the donors showed that most TCR beta V segments appeared in productive rearrangements either about 90% or about 30% of the time, which broadly matched IMGT annotations. In this cohort, only TCR beta chains were sequenced, and detectable features were limited by the absence of alpha or paired-chain data. Some IMGT-functional V segments, including TRBV6-2 and TRBV6-3, could not be distinguished by the 87-base-pair reads and were therefore excluded. A later genetic analysis reported fewer N-insertions in productive TCRs among donors in an Asian-associated ancestry cluster than the roughly 670-donor mean. The only immune exposure information available for the cohort was CMV serostatus. In a later analysis, TCR association rates were found to vary across HLA loci, with the most associated TCRs seen for DRB1 alleles and the fewest for HLA-C alleles. According to the authors, the approach could potentially be generalized to other disease states and immunological phenotypes. Most TCR sequences were seen in very few donors, while some public TCRs were found in many individuals.

As encoded in the germline V gene, CDR1 is MNHEY while CDR2 is SVGAGI. Spanning cysteine to phenylalanine, the CDR3 consists of 15 amino acids. Only the CDR3 DNA is retained, 45 bases long and in frame from the first base. V and J are trimmed by 5 bases and 9 bases, and the gene matches miss 7 bases of the junction. The cohort comprised under 700 healthy bone marrow donors. All cohort members were sampled while nominally healthy, although unrecorded immune exposures were likely present. The donor was CMV seronegative and belonged to the group of over 350 seronegative cohort members. A peripheral blood sample was collected from each donor, and TCR beta sequencing was performed on peripheral blood mononuclear cells. Genomic DNA extraction from the blood cell samples was performed with the Qiagen DNeasy Blood Extraction Kit. The library was generated by the immunoSEQ multiplex PCR assay. For the multiplex PCR, a mixture combining 60 forward primers for TCR Vbeta segments and 13 reverse primers for TCR Jbeta segments was used. The CDR3 region of rearranged TCR beta genes was amplified from genomic DNA with a multiplex PCR assay. Amplified TCR beta libraries were sequenced as 87-base-pair reads on the Illumina HiSeq System. Processing in the source paper ran as follows. In a later analysis, about 80 million unique TCR beta chains were counted across the 666 repertoires, and approximately 9.9 million of these chains were shared by at least two donors. Raw reads were error-corrected and collapsed into unique sequences with a nearest-neighbor algorithm that merged closely related sequences to remove PCR and sequencing errors. CDR3 sequences were aligned to IMGT reference sequences to assign V, D and J gene segments. For a sequence to be retained, at least a six-nucleotide match to both a V gene segment and a J gene segment was required. A rearrangement counted as productive if the CDR3 had no stop codons and remained in frame with V and J, and every other rearrangement counted as non-productive. Following IMGT convention, CDR3 was defined as the stretch from the second conserved V-encoded cysteine up to the conserved J-encoded phenylalanine. In an earlier analysis of approximately 590 of the donors, sequences lacking an unambiguous match to a single V gene segment were excluded. In an earlier analysis of 500 to 750 of the donors, V segments were called functional above 56.7% productive rearrangements and were called segregating when the between-donor standard deviation exceeded 5%. A statistical classification framework was built to diagnose cytomegalovirus status from the catalog of TCR beta chain sequences. A later analysis assigned V and J genes by comparing TCR nucleotide sequences with IMGT/GENE-DB human TR gene sequences. Using the TCRdist pipeline, a later analysis assigned CDR3 sequences along with most-parsimonious VDJ recombination scenarios. In a later analysis, each TCR beta chain was defined by its CDR3 amino acid sequence together with its V-gene family, and reads without a unique V-gene family were excluded. A later analysis removed over 500 highly shared, low-generation-probability nucleotide sequences to deal with suspected cross-contamination and a sequencing artifact. For each public chain, a later analysis derived a clonal expansion index from normalized ranks of inferred template counts within each repertoire. Generation probabilities in a later analysis came from a VDJ recombination model fitted to out-of-frame rearrangements, and those results were checked against IGoR. Hypergeometric tests were used in a later analysis to score TCR-TCR, TCR-HLA and TCR-CMV co-occurrence, with a repertoire-size bias correction applied to the TCR pairs. To estimate false discovery rates, a later analysis permuted the HLA or CMV assignments 20 times. In a later analysis, co-occurring TCRs were grouped with DBSCAN, and TCRdist sequence similarity was added when clustering was performed within HLA-allele-positive subsets. Co-occurrence clustering excluded repertoires with fewer than 30,000 or more than 120,000 public chains, plus five with anomalous nucleotide sharing. TCRdb re-hosts the immuneACCESS table, in-frame sequences only. Its copies lack some clones; in the studies checked, an unresolved V gene accounts for under half of them, and the cause for the rest is not known. V and J calls plus clone size are reproduced from that table; the DNA served to infer D and trimming. Present in this sample are roughly 180,000 clones, about four fifths of which were seen just once. Together, the top ten hold 0.77% of the sample.

The origin of this receptor is a woman aged 18-29 years in good health and CMV-seronegative. The chain was built from TRBV6-5 and TRBJ2-1, and TRBD2 aligns with 13 junction nucleotides. Sequenced input: PBMCs. Read as DNA, the sequence is TGTGCCAGCAGTACTGGACTAGCGGGAGTGTTTGAGCAGTTCTTC. It is translated as CASSTGLAGVFEQFF.